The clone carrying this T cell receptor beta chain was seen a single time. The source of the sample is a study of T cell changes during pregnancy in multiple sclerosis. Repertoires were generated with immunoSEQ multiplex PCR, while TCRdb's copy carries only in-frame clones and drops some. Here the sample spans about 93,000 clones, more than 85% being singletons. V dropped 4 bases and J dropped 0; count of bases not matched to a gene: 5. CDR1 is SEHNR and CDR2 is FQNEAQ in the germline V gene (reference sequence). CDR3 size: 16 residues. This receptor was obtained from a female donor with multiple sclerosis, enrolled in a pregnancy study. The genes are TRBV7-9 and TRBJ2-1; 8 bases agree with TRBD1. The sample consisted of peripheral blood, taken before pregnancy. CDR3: CASSSQGGSSYNEQFF. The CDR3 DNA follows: TGTGCCAGCAGCTCACAGGGGGGCAGCTCCTACAATGAGCAGTTCTTC.